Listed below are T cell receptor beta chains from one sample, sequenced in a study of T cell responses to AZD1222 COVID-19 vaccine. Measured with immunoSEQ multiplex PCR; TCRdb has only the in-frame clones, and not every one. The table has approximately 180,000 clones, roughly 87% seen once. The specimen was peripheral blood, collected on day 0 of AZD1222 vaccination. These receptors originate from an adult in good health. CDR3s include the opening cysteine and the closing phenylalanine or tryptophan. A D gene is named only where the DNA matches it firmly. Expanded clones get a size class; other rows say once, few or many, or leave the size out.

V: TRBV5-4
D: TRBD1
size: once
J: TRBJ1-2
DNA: TGTGCCAGCAGCTTGGTTGGGACAGGGGGCTACACCTTC
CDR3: CASSLVGTGGYTF

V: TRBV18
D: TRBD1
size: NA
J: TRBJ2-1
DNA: TGTGCCAGCTCACTCAAGGGGGCGTACAATGAGCAGTTCTTC
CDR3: CASSLKGAYNEQFF

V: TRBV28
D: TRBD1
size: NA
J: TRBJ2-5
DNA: TGTGCCAGCAGTTTGGGACAGGGGGCCCAGTACTTC
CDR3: CASSLGQGAQYF

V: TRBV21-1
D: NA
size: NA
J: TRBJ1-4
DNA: TGTGCCAGCAGCAAAAAAGGGCGGAAACTGTTTTTT
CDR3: CASSKKGRKLFF

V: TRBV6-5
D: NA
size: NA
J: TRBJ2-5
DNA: TGTGCCAGCGATAGGGGTAAAGAGACCCAGTACTTC
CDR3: CASDRGKETQYF

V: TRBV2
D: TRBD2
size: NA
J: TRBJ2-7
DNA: TGTGCCAGCAGTGAGCGGGCGGGAGGTTCCTACGAGCAGTACTTC
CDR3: CASSERAGGSYEQYF

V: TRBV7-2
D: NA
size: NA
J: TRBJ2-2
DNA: TGTGCCAGCAGCTTAAAGTCCATAACCGGGGAGCTGTTTTTT
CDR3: CASSLKSITGELFF

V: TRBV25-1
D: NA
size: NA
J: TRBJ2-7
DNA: TGTGCCAGCAGTGAGCCGACACCTTACTACGAGCAGTACTTC
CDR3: CASSEPTPYYEQYF

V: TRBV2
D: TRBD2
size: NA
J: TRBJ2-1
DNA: TGTGCCAGCAGCCGACTAGCGGTAAACAATGAGCAGTTCTTC
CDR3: CASSRLAVNNEQFF

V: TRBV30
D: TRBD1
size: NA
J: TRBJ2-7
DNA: TGTGCCTGGAGTCCACTCCGACAGGGGTCGAACTCCTACGAGCAGTACTTC
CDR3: CAWSPLRQGSNSYEQYF

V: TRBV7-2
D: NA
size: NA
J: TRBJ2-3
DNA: TGTGCCAGCAGCTTTAAGACAGGGAGGGGAGATACGCAGTATTTT
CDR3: CASSFKTGRGDTQYF

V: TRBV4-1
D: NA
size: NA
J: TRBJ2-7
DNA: TGCGCCAGCAGCCAGGCGCAGACCTCCTACGAGCAGTACTTC
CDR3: CASSQAQTSYEQYF

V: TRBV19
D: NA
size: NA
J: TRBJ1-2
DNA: TGTGCCAGTAGTTGGGTGGGAAAGGACGGCTACACCTTC
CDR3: CASSWVGKDGYTF

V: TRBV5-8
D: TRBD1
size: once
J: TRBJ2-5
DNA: TGTGCCAGCAGCTCGGGAAAGGGGGCACGAGGAGAGACCCAGTACTTC
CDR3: CASSSGKGARGETQYF

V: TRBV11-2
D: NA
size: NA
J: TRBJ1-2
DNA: TGTGCCAGCAGCCACCGGGGGTCAGATGGCTACACCTTC
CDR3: CASSHRGSDGYTF

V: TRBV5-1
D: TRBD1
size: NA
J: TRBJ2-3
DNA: TGCGCCAGCAGCTTGGAGGGACAGCCCGCAGATACGCAGTATTTT
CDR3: CASSLEGQPADTQYF

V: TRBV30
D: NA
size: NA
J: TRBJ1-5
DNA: TGTGCCTGGAGGGAGCAGGGTACCCAGCCCCAGCATTTT
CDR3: CAWREQGTQPQHF

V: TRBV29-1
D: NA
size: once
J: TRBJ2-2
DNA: TGCAGCGTTGAAGATCCCGACCGTAGCACCGGGGAGCTGTTTTTT
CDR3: CSVEDPDRSTGELFF

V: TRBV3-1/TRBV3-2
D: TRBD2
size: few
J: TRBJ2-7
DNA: TGTGCCAGCAGCCACCTCAGGACTAGCGGCCACACCTACGAGCAGTACTTC
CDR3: CASSHLRTSGHTYEQYF

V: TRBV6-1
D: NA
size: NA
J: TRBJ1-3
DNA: TGTGCCAGCAGTGAAGAGGGTATCTCTGGAAACACCATATATTTT
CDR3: CASSEEGISGNTIYF

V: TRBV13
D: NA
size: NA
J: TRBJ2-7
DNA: TGTGCCAGCAGCTTCCGGGGCACCTACGAGCAGTACTTC
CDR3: CASSFRGTYEQYF

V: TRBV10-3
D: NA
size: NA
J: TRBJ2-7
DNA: TGTGCCATCAGTGAGTCGACGCGGGGAGTCACCTACGAGCAGTACTTC
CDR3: CAISESTRGVTYEQYF

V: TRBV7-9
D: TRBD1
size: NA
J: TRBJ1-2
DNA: TGTGCCAGCAGCCCCGGGACAGCCCTAAACTATGGCTACACCTTC
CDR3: CASSPGTALNYGYTF

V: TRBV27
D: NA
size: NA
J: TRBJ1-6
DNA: TGTGCCAGCAGTCCGATGGAGTGGACCCATTCACCCCTCCACTTT
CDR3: CASSPMEWTHSPLHF

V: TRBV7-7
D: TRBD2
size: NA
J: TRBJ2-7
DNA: TGTGCCAGCAGCGCGGGACTAGGGCGGGAGCAGTACTTC
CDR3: CASSAGLGREQYF

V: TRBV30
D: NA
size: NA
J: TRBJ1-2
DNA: TGTGCCTGGAGCGACGGGGGCTTTGGTGGCTACACCTTC
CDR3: CAWSDGGFGGYTF

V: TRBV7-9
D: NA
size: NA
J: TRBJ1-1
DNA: TGTGCCAGCGGTTCGGGTTTGGGCACTGAAGCTTTCTTT
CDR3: CASGSGLGTEAFF

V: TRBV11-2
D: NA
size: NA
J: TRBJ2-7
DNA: TGTGCCAGCAGCCTTTCGATGGGCTACGAGCAGTACTTC
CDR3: CASSLSMGYEQYF

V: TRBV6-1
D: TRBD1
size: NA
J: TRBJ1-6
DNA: TGTGCCAGCAGTGAAAAAGGACAGGGAGGTTATTCACCCCTCCACTTT
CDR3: CASSEKGQGGYSPLHF

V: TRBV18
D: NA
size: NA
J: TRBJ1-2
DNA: TGTGCCAGCTCACCGGACTATGGCTACACCTTC
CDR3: CASSPDYGYTF

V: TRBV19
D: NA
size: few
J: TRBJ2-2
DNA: TGTGCCAGTAGTAGTAGGAGAATCACCGGGGAGCTGTTTTTT
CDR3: CASSSRRITGELFF